Following are 2 T cell receptor beta chains from one sample sequenced in a study of technical replicates of blood from a few donors. Profiled with immunoSEQ multiplex PCR; TCRdb holds only in-frame clones, not every one. This repertoire shows tens of thousands of clones, roughly 93% found once; its top ten account for 0.24%. Sequenced input: T cells isolated from PBMCs. Receptor source: a human donor in good health.

This chain links TRBV9 with TRBJ2-5, with TRBD2 matching 8 bases. From germline, CDR1 is SGDLS and CDR2 YYNGEE. This CDR3 has 15 amino acids. J lost 1 base, V lost 0 bases, and 2 bases had no gene match. As DNA, the CDR3 is TGTGCCAGCAGCGTAGAAGGGACTAGCCAAGAGACCCAGTACTTC. Protein sequence: CASSVEGTSQETQYF.

This clone has a handful of counts. V and J are TRBV11-2 and TRBJ2-3, with 13 bases aligning to TRBD2. Germline CDR1 and CDR2: SGHAT and FQNNGV. With V trimmed by 1 base and J by 1 base, 8 bases remained unmatched. CDR3 size: 19 residues. Here the CDR3 DNA reads TGTGCCAGCAGCTTAGGGATACTAGCGGGGGGGTTCGGCACAGATACGCAGTATTTT. It translates to CASSLGILAGGFGTDTQYF.